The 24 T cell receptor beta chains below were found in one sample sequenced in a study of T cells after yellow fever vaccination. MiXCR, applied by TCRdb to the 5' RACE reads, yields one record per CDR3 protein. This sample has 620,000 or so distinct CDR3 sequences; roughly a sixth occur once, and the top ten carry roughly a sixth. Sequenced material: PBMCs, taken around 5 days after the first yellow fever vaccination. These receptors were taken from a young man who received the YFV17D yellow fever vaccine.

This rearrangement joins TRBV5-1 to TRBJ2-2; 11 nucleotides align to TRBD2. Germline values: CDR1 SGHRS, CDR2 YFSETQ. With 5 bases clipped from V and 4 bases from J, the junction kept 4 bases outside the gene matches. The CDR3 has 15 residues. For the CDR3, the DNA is TGCGCCAGCAGGGGGACTAGCGGTCCCACCGGGGAGCTGTTTTTT. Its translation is CASRGTSGPTGELFF.

CDR3 nucleotides: TGTGCCAGCAGTTTAGGTTCAATTGAGCCCCTCCACTTT. The encoded protein is CASSLGSIEPLHF. This chain joins TRBV27 and TRBJ1-6, with D uncertain. V was trimmed by 2 bases and J by 13 bases, leaving 12 bases between them. This CDR3 contains 13 residues. The germline V gene has CDR1 MNHEY and CDR2 SMNVEV (reference sequence).

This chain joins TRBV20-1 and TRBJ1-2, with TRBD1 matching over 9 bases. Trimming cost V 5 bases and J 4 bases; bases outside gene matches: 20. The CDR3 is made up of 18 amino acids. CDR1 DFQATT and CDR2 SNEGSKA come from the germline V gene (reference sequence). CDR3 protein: CSASKRDRVPANSYGYTF. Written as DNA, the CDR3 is TGCAGTGCTTCTAAACGGGACAGGGTACCTGCAAATTCCTATGGCTACACCTTC.

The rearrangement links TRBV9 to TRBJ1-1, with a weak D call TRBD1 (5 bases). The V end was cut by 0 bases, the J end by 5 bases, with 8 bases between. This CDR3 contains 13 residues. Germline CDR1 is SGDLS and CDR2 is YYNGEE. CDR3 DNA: TGTGCCAGCAGCGTAGCTAGGGGTACTGAAGCTTTCTTT. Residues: CASSVARGTEAFF.

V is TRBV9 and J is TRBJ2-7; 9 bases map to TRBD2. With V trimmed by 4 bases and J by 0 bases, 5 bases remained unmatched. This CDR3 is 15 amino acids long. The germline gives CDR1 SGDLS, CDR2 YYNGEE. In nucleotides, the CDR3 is TGTGCCAGCAGCAAAAGCGGGAGGAGCTCCTACGAGCAGTACGTC. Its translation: CASSKSGRSSYEQYV.

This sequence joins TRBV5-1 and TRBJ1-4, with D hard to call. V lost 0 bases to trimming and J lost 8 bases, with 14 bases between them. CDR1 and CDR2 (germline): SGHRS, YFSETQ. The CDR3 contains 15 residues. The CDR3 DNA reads TGCGCCAGCAGCTTGGTAAACCCCTCGGCAGAAAAACTGTTTTTT. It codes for CASSLVNPSAEKLFF.

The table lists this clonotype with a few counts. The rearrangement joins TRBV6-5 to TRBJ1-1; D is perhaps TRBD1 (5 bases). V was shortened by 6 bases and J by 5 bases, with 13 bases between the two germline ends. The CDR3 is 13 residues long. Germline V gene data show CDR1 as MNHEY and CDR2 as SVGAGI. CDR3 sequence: CASRVFGATEAFF. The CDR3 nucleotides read TGTGCCAGCAGGGTGTTTGGGGCTACTGAAGCTTTCTTT.

CDR3 DNA sequence: TGTGCCAGTAGTATCAGATCGCACTCCTACAATGAGCAGTTCTTC. This codes for CASSIRSHSYNEQFF. The V call is TRBV19, the J call TRBJ2-1; D gene uncertain. The CDR3 is 15 amino acids. V was clipped by 3 bases and J by 0 bases, with 9 bases between them. From germline, CDR1 is LNHDA and CDR2 SQIVND (reference sequence).

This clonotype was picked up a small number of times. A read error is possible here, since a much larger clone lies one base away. CDR3 DNA: TGTGCCAGCAGTGAAAGCGGGGACACCGGGGAGCTGTTTTTT. Its translation is CASSESGDTGELFF. This chain joins TRBV6-4 and TRBJ2-2; TRBD2 matches 7 bases. V lost 3 bases, J lost 3 bases, and 1 base stayed unmatched. Germline V CDR1 and CDR2: MRHNA, SNTAGT. This CDR3 region has 14 residues.

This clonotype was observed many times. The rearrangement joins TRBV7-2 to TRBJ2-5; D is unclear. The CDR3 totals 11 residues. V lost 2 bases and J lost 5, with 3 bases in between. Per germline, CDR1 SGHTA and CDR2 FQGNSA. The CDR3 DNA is TGTGCCAGCAGCTTAATGGAGACCCAGTACTTC. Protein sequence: CASSLMETQYF.

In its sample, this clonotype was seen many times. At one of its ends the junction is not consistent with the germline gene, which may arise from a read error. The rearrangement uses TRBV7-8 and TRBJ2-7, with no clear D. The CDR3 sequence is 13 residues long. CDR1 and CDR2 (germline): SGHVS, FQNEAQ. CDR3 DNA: TGTGCCAGCAGCCCATACACCGTCGTAACACTCAGTTTC. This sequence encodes CASSPYTVVTLSF.

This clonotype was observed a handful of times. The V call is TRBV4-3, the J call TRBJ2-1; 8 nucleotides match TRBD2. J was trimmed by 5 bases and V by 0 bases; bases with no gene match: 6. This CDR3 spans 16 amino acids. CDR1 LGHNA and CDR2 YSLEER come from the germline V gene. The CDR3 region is CASSQDYDGGDNEQFF. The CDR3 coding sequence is TGCGCCAGCAGCCAAGATTACGACGGGGGGGACAATGAGCAGTTCTTC.

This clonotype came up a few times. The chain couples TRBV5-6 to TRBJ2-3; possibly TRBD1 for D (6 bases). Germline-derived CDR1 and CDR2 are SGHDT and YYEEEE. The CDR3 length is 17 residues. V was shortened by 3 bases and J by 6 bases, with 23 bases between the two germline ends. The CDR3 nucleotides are TGTGCCAGCAGCTCTAATAGCCGGGACACTAAGGGGGATACGCAGTATTTT. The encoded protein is CASSSNSRDTKGDTQYF.

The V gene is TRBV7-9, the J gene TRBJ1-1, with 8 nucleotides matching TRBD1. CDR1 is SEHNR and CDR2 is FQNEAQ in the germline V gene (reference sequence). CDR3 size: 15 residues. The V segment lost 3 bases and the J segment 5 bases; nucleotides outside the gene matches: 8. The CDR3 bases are TGTGCCAGCAGCTTCCCGACAGGGGAGAGTACTGAAGCTTTCTTT. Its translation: CASSFPTGESTEAFF.

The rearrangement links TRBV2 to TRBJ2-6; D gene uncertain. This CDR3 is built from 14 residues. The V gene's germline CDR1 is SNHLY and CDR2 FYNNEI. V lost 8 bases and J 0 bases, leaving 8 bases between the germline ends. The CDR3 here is CASFFGSGANVLTF. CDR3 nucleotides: TGTGCCAGCTTTTTTGGCTCTGGGGCCAACGTCCTGACTTTC. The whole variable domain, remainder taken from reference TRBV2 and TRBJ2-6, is EPEVTQTPSHQVTQMGQEVILRCVPISNHLYFYWYRQILGQKVEFLVSFYNNEISEKSEIFDDQFSVERPDGSNFTLKIRSTKLEDSAMYFCASFFGSGANVLTFGAGSRLTVL.

CDR3: CASSPPGTITQPQHF. CDR3 in DNA: TGTGCCAGCAGCCCCCCAGGGACCATCACGCAGCCCCAGCATTTT. The V and J genes are TRBV7-2 and TRBJ1-5, with a tentative D call TRBD1 (5 bases). Trimming removed 5 bases at V and 7 bases at J, with 18 bases between. Germline V gives CDR1 SGHTA, CDR2 FQGNSA. CDR3 length: 15 amino acids.

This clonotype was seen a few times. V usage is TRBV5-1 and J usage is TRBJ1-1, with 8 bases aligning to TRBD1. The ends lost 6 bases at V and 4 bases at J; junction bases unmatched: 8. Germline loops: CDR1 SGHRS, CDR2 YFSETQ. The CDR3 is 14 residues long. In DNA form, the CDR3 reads TGCGCCAGCACCGGACAGGGTTGGTCCACTGAAGCTTTCTTT. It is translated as CASTGQGWSTEAFF.

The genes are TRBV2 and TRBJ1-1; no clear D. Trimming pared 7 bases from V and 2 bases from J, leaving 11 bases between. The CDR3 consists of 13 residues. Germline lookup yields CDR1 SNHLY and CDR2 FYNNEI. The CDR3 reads CASNGEGNTEAFF. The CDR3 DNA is TGTGCCAGCAACGGGGAGGGAAACACTGAAGCTTTCTTT.

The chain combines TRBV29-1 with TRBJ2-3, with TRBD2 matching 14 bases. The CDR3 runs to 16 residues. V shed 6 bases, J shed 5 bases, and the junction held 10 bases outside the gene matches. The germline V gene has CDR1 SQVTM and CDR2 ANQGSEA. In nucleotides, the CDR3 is TGCAGCGTGGGTGTGACTAGCGGGGGGGCCTTAGATACGCAGTATTTT. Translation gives CSVGVTSGGALDTQYF.

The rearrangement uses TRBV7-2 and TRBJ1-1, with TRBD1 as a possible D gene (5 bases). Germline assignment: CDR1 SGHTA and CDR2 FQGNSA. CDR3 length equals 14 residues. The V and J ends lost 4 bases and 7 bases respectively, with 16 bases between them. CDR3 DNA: TGTGCCAGCAGCTCAGACAGAACTAGTAATGAAGCTTTCTTT. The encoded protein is CASSSDRTSNEAFF. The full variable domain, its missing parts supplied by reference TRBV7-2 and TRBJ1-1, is GAGVSQSPSNKVTEKGKDVELRCDPISGHTALYWYRQSLGQGLEFLIYFQGNSAPDKSGLPSDRFSAERTGGSVSTLTIQRTQQEDSAVYLCASSSDRTSNEAFFGQGTRLTVV.

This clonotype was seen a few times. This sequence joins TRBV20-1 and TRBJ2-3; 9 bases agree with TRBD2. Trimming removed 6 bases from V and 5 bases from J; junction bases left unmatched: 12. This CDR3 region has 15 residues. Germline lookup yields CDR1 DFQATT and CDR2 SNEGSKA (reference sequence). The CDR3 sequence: CSAPSRGGAGDTQYF. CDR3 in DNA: TGCAGTGCCCCGAGCCGCGGGGGGGCGGGAGATACGCAGTATTTT.

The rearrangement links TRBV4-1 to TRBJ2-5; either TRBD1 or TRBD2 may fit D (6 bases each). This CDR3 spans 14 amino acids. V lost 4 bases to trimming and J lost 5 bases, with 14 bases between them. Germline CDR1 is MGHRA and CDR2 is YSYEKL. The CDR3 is CASSPLRGRETQYF. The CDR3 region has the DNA TGCGCCAGCAGCCCCCTACGGGGGCGGGAGACCCAGTACTTC.

CDR3 nucleotide sequence: TGTGCCAGCAGTTACCGAACGACCGGGGAAGGGTACTTCTACGAGCAGTACTTC. This codes for CASSYRTTGEGYFYEQYF. The J gene is TRBJ2-7, the V gene TRBV6-5, with D possibly TRBD2 on 5 matching bases. The CDR3 length is 18 residues. The V gene lost 2 bases and the J gene lost 3 bases, with 23 bases spanning the gap. CDR1 is MNHEY and CDR2 is SVGAGI in the germline V gene.

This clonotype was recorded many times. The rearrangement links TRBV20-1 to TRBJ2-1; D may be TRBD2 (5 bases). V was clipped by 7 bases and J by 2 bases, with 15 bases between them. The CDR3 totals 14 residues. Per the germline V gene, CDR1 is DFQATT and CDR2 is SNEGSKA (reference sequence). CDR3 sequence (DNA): TGCAGTGGGACTGGCGGGCTCCCCTACAATGAGCAGTTCTTC. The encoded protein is CSGTGGLPYNEQFF.